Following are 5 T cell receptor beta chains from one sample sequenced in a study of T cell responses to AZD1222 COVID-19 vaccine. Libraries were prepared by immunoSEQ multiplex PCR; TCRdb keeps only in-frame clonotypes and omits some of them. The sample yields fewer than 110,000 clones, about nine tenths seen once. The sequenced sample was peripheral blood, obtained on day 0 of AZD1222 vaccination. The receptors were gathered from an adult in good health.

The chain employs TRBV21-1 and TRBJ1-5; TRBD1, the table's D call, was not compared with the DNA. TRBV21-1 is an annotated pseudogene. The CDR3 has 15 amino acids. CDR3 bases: TGTGCCAGCAGCGCCGGGACACATAGCAATCAGCCCCAGCATTTT. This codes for CASSAGTHSNQPQHF.

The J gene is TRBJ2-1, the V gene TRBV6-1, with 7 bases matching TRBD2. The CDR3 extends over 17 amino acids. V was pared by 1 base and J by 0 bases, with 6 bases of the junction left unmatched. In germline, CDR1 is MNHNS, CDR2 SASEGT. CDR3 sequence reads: CASSEGWSGVSYNEQFF. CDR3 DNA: TGTGCCAGCAGTGAAGGTTGGAGCGGGGTCTCCTACAATGAGCAGTTCTTC.

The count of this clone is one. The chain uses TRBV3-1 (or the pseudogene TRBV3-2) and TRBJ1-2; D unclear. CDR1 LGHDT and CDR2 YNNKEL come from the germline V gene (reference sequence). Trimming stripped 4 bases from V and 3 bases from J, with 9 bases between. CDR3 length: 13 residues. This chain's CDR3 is CASSPSSHYGYTF. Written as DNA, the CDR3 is TGTGCCAGCAGCCCATCTAGTCACTATGGCTACACCTTC.

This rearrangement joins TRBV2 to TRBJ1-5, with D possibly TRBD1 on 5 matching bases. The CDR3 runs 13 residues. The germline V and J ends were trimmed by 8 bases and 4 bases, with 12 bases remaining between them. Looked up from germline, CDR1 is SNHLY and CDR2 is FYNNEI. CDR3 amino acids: CASQTAGNQPQHF. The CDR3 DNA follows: TGTGCCAGCCAGACAGCGGGTAATCAGCCCCAGCATTTT.

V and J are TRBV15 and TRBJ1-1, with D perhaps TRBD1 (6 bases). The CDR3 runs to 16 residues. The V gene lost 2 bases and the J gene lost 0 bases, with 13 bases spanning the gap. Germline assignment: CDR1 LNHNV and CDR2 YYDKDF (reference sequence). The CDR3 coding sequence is TGTGCCACCAGCAGATCCCAGGGGATCATGAACACTGAAGCTTTCTTT. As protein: CATSRSQGIMNTEAFF.